The entry below describes one TCR beta chain. The data originate from a study of cytotoxic CD8 clonotypes in ibrutinib-treated CLL. The V gene's germline CDR1 is MNHEY and CDR2 SVGAGI. Between the trimmed V and J ends, which lost 5 bases and 8 bases, there was a span of 11 bases. The CDR3 has 12 amino acids. TCRdb's table, derived via immunoSEQ multiplex PCR, lists solely in-frame clones and lacks some. The sample includes 200,000 to 250,000 clones, more than 75% of them seen just once. This chain joins TRBV6-5 and TRBJ2-3; tentative D call: TRBD1 (6 bases). This clonotype was sampled from a human donor with chronic lymphocytic leukemia. The material sequenced was PBMCs, taken after 12 months of ibrutinib treatment. The chain's CDR3 is CASSGDIATQYF. As DNA, the CDR3 is TGTGCCAGCAGTGGGGACATCGCTACGCAGTATTTT.